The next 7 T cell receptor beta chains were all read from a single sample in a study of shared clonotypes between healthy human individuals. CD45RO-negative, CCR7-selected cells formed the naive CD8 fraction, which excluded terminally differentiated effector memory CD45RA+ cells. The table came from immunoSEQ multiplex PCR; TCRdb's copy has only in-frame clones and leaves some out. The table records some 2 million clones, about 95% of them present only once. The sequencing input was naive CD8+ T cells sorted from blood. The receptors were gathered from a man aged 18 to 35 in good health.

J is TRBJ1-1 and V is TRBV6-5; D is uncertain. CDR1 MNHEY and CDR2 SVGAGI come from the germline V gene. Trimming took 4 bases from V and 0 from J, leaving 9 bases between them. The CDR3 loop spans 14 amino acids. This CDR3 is CASSLNGLNTEAFF. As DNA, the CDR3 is TGTGCCAGCAGTTTGAACGGACTGAACACTGAAGCTTTCTTT.

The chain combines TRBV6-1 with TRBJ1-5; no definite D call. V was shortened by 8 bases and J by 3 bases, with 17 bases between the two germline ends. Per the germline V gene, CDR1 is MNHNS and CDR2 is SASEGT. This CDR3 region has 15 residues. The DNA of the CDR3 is TGTGCCAGCCAAACCTTCGAAAGGGACAATCAGCCCCAGCATTTT. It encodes CASQTFERDNQPQHF.

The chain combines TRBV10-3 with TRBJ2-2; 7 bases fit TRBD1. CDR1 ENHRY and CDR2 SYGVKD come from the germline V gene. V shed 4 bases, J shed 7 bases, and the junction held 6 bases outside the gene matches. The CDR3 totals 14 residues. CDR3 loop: CAISARTGFGELFF. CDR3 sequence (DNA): TGTGCCATCAGTGCCCGGACAGGTTTCGGGGAGCTGTTTTTT.

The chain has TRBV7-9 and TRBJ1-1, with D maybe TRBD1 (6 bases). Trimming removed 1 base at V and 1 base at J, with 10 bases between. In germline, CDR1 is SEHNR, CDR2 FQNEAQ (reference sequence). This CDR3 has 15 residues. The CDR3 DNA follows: TGTGCCAGCAGCTTAGATCAGGGGAGGAACACTGAAGCTTTCTTT. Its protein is CASSLDQGRNTEAFF.

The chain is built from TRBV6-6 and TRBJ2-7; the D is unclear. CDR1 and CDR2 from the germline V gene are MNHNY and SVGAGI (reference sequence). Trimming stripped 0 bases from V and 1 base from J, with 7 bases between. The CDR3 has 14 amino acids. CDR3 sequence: CASSYSPGSYEQYF. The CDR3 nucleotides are TGTGCCAGCAGTTACTCCCCCGGGTCCTACGAGCAGTACTTC.

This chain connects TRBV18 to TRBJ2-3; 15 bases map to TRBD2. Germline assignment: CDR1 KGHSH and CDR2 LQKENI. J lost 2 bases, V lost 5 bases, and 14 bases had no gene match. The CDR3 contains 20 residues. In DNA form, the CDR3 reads TGTGCCAGCTCATCGACGATAGGGACTAGCGGGGGGCCTCACACAGATACGCAGTATTTT. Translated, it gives CASSSTIGTSGGPHTDTQYF.

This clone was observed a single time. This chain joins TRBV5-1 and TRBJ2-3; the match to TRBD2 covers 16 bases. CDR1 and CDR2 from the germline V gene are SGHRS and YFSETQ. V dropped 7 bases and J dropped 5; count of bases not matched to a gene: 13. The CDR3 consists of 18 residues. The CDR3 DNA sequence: TGCGCCAGCGAACCGGGACTAGCGGGAGGGCCGGTCGGAGATACGCAGTATTTT. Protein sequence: CASEPGLAGGPVGDTQYF.